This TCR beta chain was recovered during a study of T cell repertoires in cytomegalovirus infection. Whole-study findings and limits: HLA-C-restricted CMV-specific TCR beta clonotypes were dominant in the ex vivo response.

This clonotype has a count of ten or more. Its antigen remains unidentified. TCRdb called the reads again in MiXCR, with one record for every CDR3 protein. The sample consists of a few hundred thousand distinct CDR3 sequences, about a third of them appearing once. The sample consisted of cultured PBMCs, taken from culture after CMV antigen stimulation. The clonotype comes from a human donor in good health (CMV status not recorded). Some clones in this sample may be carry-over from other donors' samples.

CDR3 sequence (DNA): TGTGCCAGCAGCCCTAGGACTAGCGTCCCCGGGGAGCTGTTTTTT. Translation: CASSPRTSVPGELFF. This chain joins TRBV7-2 and TRBJ2-2, with TRBD2 identical over 9 bases. The CDR3 contains 15 residues. Trimming removed 5 bases from V and 6 bases from J; junction bases left unmatched: 7. Germline CDR1 SGHTA, CDR2 FQGNSA.